This is a list of T cell receptor beta chains from one sample in a study of PD-1 blockade in classical Hodgkin lymphoma. The table came from immunoSEQ multiplex PCR; TCRdb's copy has only in-frame clones and leaves some out. Among roughly 100,000 clones listed, 85% to 90% were seen once. Sequencing was performed on peripheral blood mononuclear cells (PBMCs), taken before the second cycle of nivolumab. The source of these receptors is a human donor with classical Hodgkin lymphoma. CDR3s include the opening cysteine and the closing phenylalanine or tryptophan. A D gene is named only where the DNA matches it firmly. Clone size is not always given. Where it is, it says once, few, many or a class for expanded clones.

d_call: TRBD1; j_call: TRBJ1-3; v_call: TRBV10-2; clone_size: .; cdr3_nt: TGCGCCATCGGGGACAGGGGAAACACCATATATTTT; cdr3_aa: CAIGDRGNTIYF
d_call: TRBD2; j_call: TRBJ2-7; v_call: TRBV4-2; clone_size: .; cdr3_nt: TGTGCCAGCAGCCAAGTAACGGGAGGCGAGCAGTACTTC; cdr3_aa: CASSQVTGGEQYF
d_call: .; j_call: TRBJ2-7; v_call: TRBV30; clone_size: once; cdr3_nt: TGTGCCTGGAGTGTTGGCAGGGGTTACGAGCAGTACTTC; cdr3_aa: CAWSVGRGYEQYF
d_call: TRBD2; j_call: TRBJ2-5; v_call: TRBV7-2; clone_size: .; cdr3_nt: TGTGCCAGCAGCTCGGGACTAGCGGGGGGGGAGACCCAGTACTTC; cdr3_aa: CASSSGLAGGETQYF
d_call: .; j_call: TRBJ2-5; v_call: TRBV7-2; clone_size: .; cdr3_nt: TGTGCCAGCAGGGGGGGCGGGGAGAACCAAGAGACCCAGTACTTC; cdr3_aa: CASRGGGENQETQYF
d_call: .; j_call: TRBJ1-4; v_call: TRBV9; clone_size: .; cdr3_nt: TGTGCCAGCAGCGACGGGACATCTGCAACTAATGAAAAACTGTTTTTT; cdr3_aa: CASSDGTSATNEKLFF
d_call: .; j_call: TRBJ2-2; v_call: TRBV5-1; clone_size: .; cdr3_nt: TGCGCCAGCAGCTTGAACACGAACACCGGGGAGCTGTTTTTT; cdr3_aa: CASSLNTNTGELFF
d_call: .; j_call: TRBJ2-2; v_call: TRBV5-6; clone_size: .; cdr3_nt: TGTGCCAGCAGCTTGGTCGGAGACTACGGGGAGCTGTTTTTT; cdr3_aa: CASSLVGDYGELFF
d_call: .; j_call: TRBJ2-1; v_call: TRBV5-6; clone_size: .; cdr3_nt: TGTGCCAGCCGTCGGGGGGCGGATGAGCAGTTCTTC; cdr3_aa: CASRRGADEQFF
d_call: .; j_call: TRBJ2-2; v_call: TRBV11-2; clone_size: .; cdr3_nt: TGTGCCAGCAGCTTTTTGGGATACAGTGGCACCGGGGAGCTGTTTTTT; cdr3_aa: CASSFLGYSGTGELFF
d_call: .; j_call: TRBJ1-4; v_call: TRBV19; clone_size: .; cdr3_nt: TGTGCCAGCAAGAAGGGGACTCCGGTTAATGAAAAACTGTTTTTT; cdr3_aa: CASKKGTPVNEKLFF
d_call: .; j_call: TRBJ1-1; v_call: TRBV5-4; clone_size: .; cdr3_nt: TGTGCCAGCAGCTTGGAAATGAACACTGAAGCTTTCTTT; cdr3_aa: CASSLEMNTEAFF
d_call: .; j_call: TRBJ1-6; v_call: TRBV19; clone_size: .; cdr3_nt: TGTGCCAGTAGTGGGCCGGCTAGAAATTCACCCCTCCACTTT; cdr3_aa: CASSGPARNSPLHF
d_call: .; j_call: TRBJ1-1; v_call: TRBV11-3; clone_size: .; cdr3_nt: TGTGCCAGCAGCTTATCAGGACTCGCCTCTGAAGCTTTCTTT; cdr3_aa: CASSLSGLASEAFF
d_call: .; j_call: TRBJ1-4; v_call: TRBV6-1; clone_size: .; cdr3_nt: TGTGCCAGCAGGAGACACGGGACATTTGAAAAACTGTTTTTT; cdr3_aa: CASRRHGTFEKLFF
d_call: TRBD1; j_call: TRBJ2-7; v_call: TRBV18; clone_size: .; cdr3_nt: TGTGCCAGCTCACCACTCGCGGGACAGGACTACGAGCAGTACTTC; cdr3_aa: CASSPLAGQDYEQYF
d_call: .; j_call: TRBJ2-3; v_call: TRBV11-3; clone_size: .; cdr3_nt: TGTGCCAGCAGCTTAAGGGTAGGACCGAGCACAGATACGCAGTATTTT; cdr3_aa: CASSLRVGPSTDTQYF
d_call: .; j_call: TRBJ2-1; v_call: TRBV10-1; clone_size: .; cdr3_nt: TGCGCCAGCAGTGCTCTCCGGGCTACCTACAATGAGCAGTTCTTC; cdr3_aa: CASSALRATYNEQFF
d_call: .; j_call: TRBJ2-5; v_call: TRBV5-6; clone_size: .; cdr3_nt: TGTGCCAGCAGCTCCCCCGGTCACCAAGAGACCCAGTACTTC; cdr3_aa: CASSSPGHQETQYF
d_call: .; j_call: TRBJ1-5; v_call: TRBV10-3; clone_size: .; cdr3_nt: TGTGCCATCAGTGCCTCTACCACGGGGGGTCAGCCCCAGCATTTT; cdr3_aa: CAISASTTGGQPQHF
d_call: TRBD2; j_call: TRBJ2-2; v_call: TRBV28; clone_size: .; cdr3_nt: TGTGCCAGCAGTCGCCCCAAAGCGGGGGTGAACACCGGGGAGCTGTTTTTT; cdr3_aa: CASSRPKAGVNTGELFF
d_call: .; j_call: TRBJ2-7; v_call: TRBV7-9; clone_size: .; cdr3_nt: TGTGCCAGCAGCTTAGGGGGCCACGAGCAGTACTTC; cdr3_aa: CASSLGGHEQYF
d_call: .; j_call: TRBJ2-1; v_call: TRBV7-9; clone_size: .; cdr3_nt: TGTGCCAGCAGCTTAGTTGGGATTAGCTACGGCGATGAGCAGTTCTTC; cdr3_aa: CASSLVGISYGDEQFF
d_call: .; j_call: TRBJ2-2; v_call: TRBV4-2; clone_size: .; cdr3_nt: TGTGCCAGCAGCCAGGGATTGAACACCGGGGAGCTGTTTTTT; cdr3_aa: CASSQGLNTGELFF
d_call: .; j_call: TRBJ1-6; v_call: TRBV27; clone_size: once; cdr3_nt: TGTGCCAGCAGTTCCGACGCCGAGGGGCGTCGTTCACCCCTCCACTTT; cdr3_aa: CASSSDAEGRRSPLHF
d_call: TRBD1; j_call: TRBJ1-2; v_call: TRBV11-2; clone_size: .; cdr3_nt: TGTGCCAGCAGTCAGGACAGGGATCGTGGCTACACCTTC; cdr3_aa: CASSQDRDRGYTF
d_call: .; j_call: TRBJ1-3; v_call: TRBV27; clone_size: .; cdr3_nt: TGTGCCAGCAGTTCTAGGACAGAAAGAAACACCATATATTTT; cdr3_aa: CASSSRTERNTIYF
d_call: .; j_call: TRBJ2-1; v_call: TRBV5-6; clone_size: once; cdr3_nt: TGTGCCAGCAGCTCATTACTGAGCTCCTACAATGAGCAGTTCTTC; cdr3_aa: CASSSLLSSYNEQFF